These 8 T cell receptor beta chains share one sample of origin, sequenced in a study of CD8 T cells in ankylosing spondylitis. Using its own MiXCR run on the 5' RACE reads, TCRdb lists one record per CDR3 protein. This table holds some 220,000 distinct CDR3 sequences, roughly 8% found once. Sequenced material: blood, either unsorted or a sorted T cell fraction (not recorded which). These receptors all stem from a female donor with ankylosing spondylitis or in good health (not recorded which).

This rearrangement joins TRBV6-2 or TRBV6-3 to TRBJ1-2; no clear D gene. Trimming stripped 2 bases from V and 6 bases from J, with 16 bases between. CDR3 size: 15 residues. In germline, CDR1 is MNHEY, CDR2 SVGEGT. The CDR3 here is CASSYGPKLRNGYTF. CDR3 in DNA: TGTGCCAGCAGTTACGGCCCGAAACTGCGAAATGGCTACACCTTC.

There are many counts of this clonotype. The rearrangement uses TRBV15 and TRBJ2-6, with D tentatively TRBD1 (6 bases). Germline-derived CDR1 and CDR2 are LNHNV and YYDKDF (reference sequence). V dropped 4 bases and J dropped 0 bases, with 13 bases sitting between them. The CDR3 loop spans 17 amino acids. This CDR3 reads CATSISTGPSGANVLTF. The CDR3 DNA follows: TGTGCCACCAGCATCTCGACAGGACCCTCTGGGGCCAACGTCCTGACTTTC. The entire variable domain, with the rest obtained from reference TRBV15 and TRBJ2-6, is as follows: DAMVIQNPRYQVTQFGKPVTLSCSQTLNHNVMYWYQQKSSQAPKLLFHYYDKDFNNEADTPDNFQSRRPNTSFCFLDIRSPGLGDTAMYLCATSISTGPSGANVLTFGAGSRLTVL.

The DNA for the CDR3 is TGCAGCGTTGCAGGAGTGAACACTGAAGCTTTCTTT. Amino acid sequence: CSVAGVNTEAFF. This chain connects TRBV29-1 to TRBJ1-1; D is uncertain. Between the trimmed V and J ends, which lost 4 bases and 0 bases, there was a span of 6 bases. Germline V gene data show CDR1 as SQVTM and CDR2 as ANQGSEA. This CDR3 has 12 amino acids.

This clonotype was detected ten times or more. The CDR3 DNA is TGCAGCGTTGAGCACGGGAGCCTTGAGCAGTTCTTC. Translation: CSVEHGSLEQFF. This chain links TRBV29-1 with TRBJ2-1; D may be TRBD2 (6 bases). Germline loops: CDR1 SQVTM, CDR2 ANQGSEA. The CDR3 loop spans 12 amino acids. The germline V and J ends were trimmed by 3 bases and 9 bases, with 12 bases remaining between them.

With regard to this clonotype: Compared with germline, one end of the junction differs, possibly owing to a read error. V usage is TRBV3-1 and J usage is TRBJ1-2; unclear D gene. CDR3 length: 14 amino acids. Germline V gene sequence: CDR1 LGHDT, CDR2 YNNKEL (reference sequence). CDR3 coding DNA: TGTGCCAGCAGCCAAGTAGTAGGGAGCTATGGCTGCACCTTC. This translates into CASSQVVGSYGCTF.

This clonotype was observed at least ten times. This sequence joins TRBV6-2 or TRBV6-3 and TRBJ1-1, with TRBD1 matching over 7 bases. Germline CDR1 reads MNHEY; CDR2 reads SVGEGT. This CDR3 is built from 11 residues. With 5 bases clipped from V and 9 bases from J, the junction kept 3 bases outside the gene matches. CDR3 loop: CASSNRGKAFF. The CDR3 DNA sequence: TGTGCCAGCAGTAACAGGGGAAAAGCTTTCTTT.

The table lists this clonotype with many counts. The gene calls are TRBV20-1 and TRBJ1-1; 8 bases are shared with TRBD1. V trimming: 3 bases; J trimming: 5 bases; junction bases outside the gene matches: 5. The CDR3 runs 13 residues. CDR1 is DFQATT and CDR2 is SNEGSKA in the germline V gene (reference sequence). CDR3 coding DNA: TGCAGTGCTAGCCCAGGGGGCGCGACTGAAGCTTTCTTT. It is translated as CSASPGGATEAFF.

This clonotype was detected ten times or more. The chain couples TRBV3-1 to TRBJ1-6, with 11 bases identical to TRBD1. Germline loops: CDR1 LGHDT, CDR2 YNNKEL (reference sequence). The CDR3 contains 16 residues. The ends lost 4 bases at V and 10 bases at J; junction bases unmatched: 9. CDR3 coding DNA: TGTGCCAGCAGCCGAACCCGGGACAGGGGGATATCACCCCTCCACTTT. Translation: CASSRTRDRGISPLHF.